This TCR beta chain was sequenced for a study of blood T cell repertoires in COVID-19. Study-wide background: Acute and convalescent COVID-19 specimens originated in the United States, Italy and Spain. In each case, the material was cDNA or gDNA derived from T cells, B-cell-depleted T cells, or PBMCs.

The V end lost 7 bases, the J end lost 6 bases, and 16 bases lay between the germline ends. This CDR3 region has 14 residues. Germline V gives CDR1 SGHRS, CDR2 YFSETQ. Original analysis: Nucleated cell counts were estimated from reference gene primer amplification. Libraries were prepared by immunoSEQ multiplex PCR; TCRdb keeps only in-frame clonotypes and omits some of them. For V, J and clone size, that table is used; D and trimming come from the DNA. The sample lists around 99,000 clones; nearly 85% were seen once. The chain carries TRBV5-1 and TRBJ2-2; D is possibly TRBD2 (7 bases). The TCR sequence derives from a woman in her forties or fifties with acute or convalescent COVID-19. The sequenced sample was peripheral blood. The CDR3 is CASSLGGGSGELFF. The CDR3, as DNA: TGCGCCAGCTCCCTTGGGGGGGGCTCCGGGGAGCTGTTTTTT.